This T cell receptor beta chain was sequenced for a study of blood T cell repertoires in COVID-19. Study information: Some COVID-19 samples were acute and others convalescent; all came from the United States, Italy and Spain.

This CDR3 spans 14 amino acids. Trimming cost V 10 bases and J 8 bases; bases outside gene matches: 9. Per germline, CDR1 MNHEY and CDR2 SVGAGI. Per the original data handling: Cell counts per sample came from amplifying reference gene primers. The method was immunoSEQ multiplex PCR; TCRdb's version includes in-frame clones alone and lacks a portion of them. The V and J calls and clone size are taken from that table; D and trimming were inferred from the DNA. The sample holds 100,000 to 150,000 clones, 80% to 90% seen once. This clone was detected a few times. This receptor was taken from a man aged 50 to 60 with active COVID-19. Sequencing was done on a sample of peripheral blood. The chain carries TRBV6-5 and TRBJ1-4; 11 bases line up with TRBD1. Here the CDR3 reads CATIRDRGFEKLFF. CDR3 nucleotide sequence: TGTGCCACCATCCGGGACAGGGGGTTCGAAAAACTGTTTTTT.